These 9 T cell receptor beta chains share one sample of origin, sequenced in a study of CD8+ T cells in alopecia areata. The treatment is: oral pan-JAK inhibitor, 5-10 mg twice daily. Sequencing relied on a cDNA template that was reverse transcribed from extracted RNA. Measured with immunoSEQ multiplex PCR; TCRdb has only the in-frame clones, and not every one. The sample lists around 300,000 clones, about three fifths occurring once. This sample comprised CD4+ T cells sorted from blood, obtained around week 54, from a patient treated with tofacitinib. The source is a human donor with alopecia areata.

This chain connects TRBV5-4 to TRBJ1-3; D ambiguous. This CDR3 region has 15 residues. Deletions cut 0 bases from V and 0 bases from J, with 7 bases between. Germline V gene lookup returns CDR1 SGHNT and CDR2 YYREEE (reference sequence). CDR3 in DNA: TGTGCCAGCAGCTTGGCCGCGGGCTCTGGAAACACCATATATTTT. Translation: CASSLAAGSGNTIYF.

The CDR3 loop reads CAISGSRDSNSPLHF. CDR3 nucleotide sequence: TGTGCCATCAGCGGGAGTAGGGACAGCAATTCACCCCTCCACTTT. The J gene is TRBJ1-6, the V gene TRBV10-3, with 7 bases that match TRBD1. The CDR3 totals 15 residues. CDR1 is ENHRY and CDR2 is SYGVKD in the germline V gene. Trimming at V came to 6 bases and at J to 7 bases, leaving 9 bases not matched to a gene.

The chain couples TRBV6-1 to TRBJ2-5, with D possibly being TRBD2 (6 bases). Trimming took off 2 bases at V and 4 bases at J, with 11 bases between the two ends. There are 14 residues in the CDR3. Germline loops: CDR1 MNHNS, CDR2 SASEGT. CDR3 in amino acids: CASSEWGVSETQYF. The DNA for the CDR3 is TGTGCCAGCAGTGAATGGGGGGTTTCAGAGACCCAGTACTTC.

This clone came up a few times. The chain has TRBV29-1 and TRBJ1-4; D possibly corresponds to TRBD1 (6 bases). The germline V and J ends were trimmed by 6 bases and 0 bases, with 8 bases remaining between them. Germline loops: CDR1 SQVTM, CDR2 ANQGSEA. This CDR3 spans 13 amino acids. The CDR3 DNA reads as TGCAGCGTCCGACAGGCAACTAATGAAAAACTGTTTTTT. Its translation is CSVRQATNEKLFF.

The rearrangement joins TRBV30 to TRBJ1-1; TRBD1 matches 7 bases. The CDR3 loop spans 14 amino acids. V trimming: 1 base; J trimming: 7 bases; junction bases outside the gene matches: 9. Per the germline V gene, CDR1 is GTSNPN and CDR2 is SVGIG (reference sequence). CDR3 amino acids: CAWSGDRIPFEAFF. CDR3 sequence (DNA): TGTGCCTGGAGTGGGGACAGAATTCCATTTGAAGCTTTCTTT.

This chain joins TRBV27 and TRBJ2-4, with 9 bases fitting TRBD2. Germline lookup yields CDR1 MNHEY and CDR2 SMNVEV (reference sequence). The CDR3 is 13 residues long. V was clipped by 3 bases and J by 6 bases; unmatched bases: 0. The CDR3 protein is CASSLGLANIQYF. CDR3 DNA: TGTGCCAGCAGTTTGGGACTAGCAAACATTCAGTACTTC.

V usage is TRBV4-2 and J usage is TRBJ2-6; possibly TRBD1 for D (5 bases). The CDR3 is 17 residues long. V gave up 1 base and J gave up 0 bases, with 10 bases separating them. CDR1 is LGHNA, CDR2 YNFKEQ, per germline. CDR3: CASSQVGASSGANVLTF. In DNA form, the CDR3 reads TGTGCCAGCAGCCAAGTAGGGGCGAGCTCTGGGGCCAACGTCCTGACTTTC.

This rearrangement joins TRBV2 to TRBJ1-2; no definite D call. CDR1 and CDR2 (germline): SNHLY, FYNNEI. Trimming pared 0 bases from V and 6 bases from J, leaving 11 bases between. The CDR3 length is 14 residues. The CDR3 nucleotides read TGTGCCAGCAGTGAAGCCGCGGGAGTCCATGGCTACACCTTC. Protein product: CASSEAAGVHGYTF.

The chain employs TRBV4-1 and TRBJ1-5, with 7 bases identical to TRBD1. V trimming: 3 bases; J trimming: 5 bases; junction bases outside the gene matches: 4. This CDR3 has 14 amino acids. Germline CDR1 reads MGHRA; CDR2 reads YSYEKL. CDR3: CASSHHQGDQPQHF. The DNA of the CDR3 is TGCGCCAGCAGCCACCATCAGGGGGATCAGCCCCAGCATTTT.